The 23 T cell receptor beta chains below were found in one sample sequenced in a study of blood T cell repertoires in COVID-19. Clones were read by immunoSEQ multiplex PCR, and TCRdb kept only the in-frame ones, dropping some. In the table there are fewer than 300,000 clones, roughly 88% of which are singletons. Material: peripheral blood. The receptors shown here come from a man in his late teens or twenties with active or convalescent COVID-19.

V usage is TRBV9 and J usage is TRBJ2-1; TRBD2 aligns across 9 bases. CDR1 and CDR2 (germline): SGDLS, YYNGEE. The J segment lost 10 bases and the V segment lost 3 bases, leaving 14 bases of the junction unmatched. CDR3 size: 16 residues. The CDR3 bases are TGTGCCAGCAGCGATAATGCGGCTAGCGGGGATCAAGAGCAGTTCTTC. Translated, it gives CASSDNAASGDQEQFF.

CDR3 bases: TGCGCCAGTTGTCCGGGACAGGGGGTCTACGAGCAGTACTTC. This sequence encodes CASCPGQGVYEQYF. The rearrangement uses TRBV5-1 and TRBJ2-7, with 11 positions matching TRBD1. The CDR3 contains 14 residues. Per germline, CDR1 SGHRS and CDR2 YFSETQ. Trimming at V came to 8 bases and at J to 3 bases, leaving 7 bases not matched to a gene.

V is TRBV9 and J is TRBJ2-5; TRBD2 matches at 9 bases. The germline V gene has CDR1 SGDLS and CDR2 YYNGEE. CDR3 length equals 16 residues. The V segment lost 4 bases and the J segment 4 bases; nucleotides outside the gene matches: 11. Here the CDR3 reads CASSLNGGGASETQYF. CDR3 DNA sequence: TGTGCCAGCAGCCTGAATGGCGGGGGGGCGTCAGAGACCCAGTACTTC.

Remarks on this clone: Additional DNA sequences in this sample encode the identical CDR3. The rearrangement joins TRBV5-6 to TRBJ1-5, with D perhaps matching TRBD1 (6 bases). Germline assignment: CDR1 SGHDT and CDR2 YYEEEE. V was trimmed by 3 bases and J by 1 base, leaving 8 bases between them. The CDR3 totals 14 residues. DNA for the CDR3: TGTGCCAGCAGCTCCGGACAGAGCAATCAGCCCCAGCATTTT. Its translation: CASSSGQSNQPQHF.

The CDR3 spells CASSQNPGQGMGGDGYTF. DNA for the CDR3: TGTGCCAGCAGCCAAAACCCGGGACAGGGTATGGGTGGGGATGGCTACACCTTC. This chain uses TRBV7-9 with TRBJ1-2, with 9 bases fitting TRBD1. The ends lost 5 bases at V and 6 bases at J; junction bases unmatched: 19. CDR1 and CDR2 (germline): SEHNR, FQNEAQ (reference sequence). The CDR3 spans 18 residues.

The chain links TRBV19 to TRBJ1-1, with no clear D. V dropped 3 bases and J dropped 0 bases, with 8 bases sitting between them. Looked up from germline, CDR1 is LNHDA and CDR2 is SQIVND (reference sequence). CDR3 size: 14 residues. CDR3 sequence: CASSMRELNTEAFF. In DNA, the CDR3 is TGTGCCAGTAGTATGCGGGAGCTGAACACTGAAGCTTTCTTT.

V usage is TRBV3-1 (or the pseudogene TRBV3-2) and J usage is TRBJ2-3, with 10 bases that match TRBD2. The CDR3 extends over 16 amino acids. V lost 1 base, J lost 1 base, and 2 bases stayed unmatched. CDR1 and CDR2 from the germline V gene are LGHDT and YNNKEL (reference sequence). The CDR3 bases are TGTGCCAGCAGCCAAGTTCTAGCGGGGGGCACAGATACGCAGTATTTT. This translates into CASSQVLAGGTDTQYF.

The V call is TRBV5-1, the J call TRBJ2-7; 8 bases map to TRBD1. J was trimmed by 5 bases and V by 5 bases; bases with no gene match: 6. This CDR3 has 13 residues. Germline CDR1 reads SGHRS; CDR2 reads YFSETQ. CDR3: CASRQDRADEQYF. Here the CDR3 DNA reads TGCGCCAGCAGACAGGACAGGGCCGACGAGCAGTACTTC.

This chain connects TRBV18 to TRBJ1-4, with TRBD1 as a possible D gene (5 bases). The V end lost 5 bases, the J end lost 0 bases, and 7 bases lay between the germline ends. This CDR3 is 14 amino acids long. Germline values: CDR1 KGHSH, CDR2 LQKENI. Here the CDR3 reads CASSSTATNEKLFF. The CDR3 coding sequence is TGTGCCAGCTCATCGACAGCAACTAATGAAAAACTGTTTTTT. The complete variable domain, with remaining parts taken from reference TRBV18 and TRBJ1-4, reads NAGVMQNPRHLVRRRGQEARLRCSPMKGHSHVYWYRQLPEEGLKFMVYLQKENIIDESGMPKERFSAEFPKEGPSILRIQQVVRGDSAAYFCASSSTATNEKLFFGSGTQLSVL.

This chain links TRBV6-4 with TRBJ2-7; 9 bases are a match to TRBD1. Germline lookup yields CDR1 MRHNA and CDR2 SNTAGT. V lost 2 bases and J lost 4; bases outside the gene matches: 18. This CDR3 has 19 residues. This chain's CDR3 is CASSDASRDRVKPIYEQYF. The CDR3 DNA follows: TGTGCCAGCAGTGACGCTTCCCGGGACAGGGTGAAGCCAATATACGAGCAGTACTTC.

The V and J genes are TRBV7-2 and TRBJ2-7; 13 bases line up with TRBD2. The CDR3 is 14 residues long. Trimming took 5 bases from V and 5 from J; bases not matched to a gene: 3. Germline CDR1 SGHTA, CDR2 FQGNSA. The CDR3 DNA reads as TGTGCCAGCAGCGCGACTAGCGGGGGGAACGAGCAGTACTTC. This gives the protein CASSATSGGNEQYF.

This chain joins TRBV27 and TRBJ1-1, with D uncertain. The germline V and J ends were trimmed by 5 bases and 1 base, with 8 bases remaining between them. CDR1 and CDR2 from the germline V gene are MNHEY and SMNVEV (reference sequence). The CDR3 covers 13 residues. The CDR3 nucleotides are TGTGCCAGCAGTGGACTTACGAACACTGAAGCTTTCTTT. Protein product: CASSGLTNTEAFF.

The J gene is TRBJ1-1, the V gene TRBV27; D might be TRBD1 (6 bases). Trimming pared 6 bases from V and 1 base from J, leaving 15 bases between. The CDR3 extends over 15 amino acids. Germline V gives CDR1 MNHEY, CDR2 SMNVEV (reference sequence). CDR3 bases: TGTGCCAGCAGGATTTCACAGGGCGGGAACACTGAAGCTTTCTTT. Translated: CASRISQGGNTEAFF.

The gene calls are TRBV12-3 or TRBV12-4 and TRBJ2-7, with D hard to call. Trimming shortened V by 7 bases and J by 4 bases, and 11 bases separated the two germline ends. The CDR3 has 12 amino acids. This chain's CDR3 is CASNDDGYEQYF. In DNA form, the CDR3 reads TGTGCCAGCAACGACGACGGGTACGAGCAGTACTTC.

A few counts support this clone. The V and J genes are TRBV2 and TRBJ1-5; D is unclear. Germline-derived CDR1 and CDR2 are SNHLY and FYNNEI. This CDR3 is 16 amino acids long. V lost 2 bases to trimming and J lost 0 bases, with 11 bases between them. The CDR3 DNA follows: TGTGCCAGCAGTGAAAACCCGCGTTATAGCAATCAGCCCCAGCATTTT. It codes for CASSENPRYSNQPQHF.

The rearrangement uses TRBV7-9 and TRBJ2-7; 8 nucleotides match TRBD2. This CDR3 has 13 residues. The trim removed 4 bases at V and 8 bases at J, leaving 7 bases unmatched. The germline CDR1 and CDR2 sequences are SEHNR and FQNEAQ (reference sequence). The CDR3 here is CASSSWTSFKQYF. CDR3 nucleotide sequence: TGTGCCAGCAGCTCCTGGACTAGCTTTAAGCAGTACTTC.

V gene TRBV4-3 combines with J gene TRBJ1-2, with TRBD1 matching over 7 bases. Germline loops: CDR1 LGHNA, CDR2 YSLEER. Losses at the gene ends were 1 base for V and 0 bases for J; bases not matched to a gene: 5. The CDR3 spans 16 residues. CDR3 loop: CASSQVTGAANYGYTF. For the CDR3, the DNA is TGCGCCAGCAGCCAAGTCACAGGGGCGGCTAACTATGGCTACACCTTC.

This clone came up a few times. This chain links TRBV9 with TRBJ1-6; D remains unclear. Germline CDR1 SGDLS, CDR2 YYNGEE. The CDR3 sequence is 12 residues long. Trimming shortened V by 2 bases and J by 12 bases, and 9 bases separated the two germline ends. CDR3 amino acids: CASSVGSLPLHF. CDR3 nucleotides: TGTGCCAGCAGCGTGGGGAGTCTACCCCTCCACTTT.

The J gene is TRBJ2-1, the V gene TRBV4-1, with a weak D call TRBD1 (6 bases). CDR1 and CDR2 from the germline V gene are MGHRA and YSYEKL. Trimming stripped 2 bases from V and 7 bases from J, with 12 bases between. The CDR3 runs to 14 residues. As DNA, the CDR3 is TGCGCCAGCAGCCAACCCACAGGGTCGAATGAGCAGTTCTTC. This sequence encodes CASSQPTGSNEQFF.

The rearrangement links TRBV12-3 or TRBV12-4 to TRBJ2-7, with D perhaps TRBD1 (5 bases). CDR3 length: 13 amino acids. Deletions cut 8 bases from V and 0 bases from J, with 11 bases between. The CDR3 spells CASRRGHSYEQYF. The CDR3 bases are TGTGCCAGCCGAAGGGGCCACTCCTACGAGCAGTACTTC.

The chain combines TRBV9 with TRBJ2-2; 7 bases are a match to TRBD1. V was pared by 4 bases and J by 4 bases, with 16 bases of the junction left unmatched. In germline, CDR1 is SGDLS, CDR2 YYNGEE. The CDR3 extends over 18 amino acids. CDR3 sequence (DNA): TGTGCCAGCAGCCCTCCCACCCCAGACAGGGCCCTCACCGGGGAGCTGTTTTTT. It yields the protein CASSPPTPDRALTGELFF. The full variable domain, rest sourced from reference TRBV9 and TRBJ2-2, is DSGVTQTPKHLITATGQRVTLRCSPRSGDLSVYWYQQSLDQGLQFLIQYYNGEERAKGNILERFSAQQFPDLHSELNLSSLELGDSALYFCASSPPTPDRALTGELFFGEGSRLTVL.

The chain uses TRBV19 and TRBJ1-2; possibly TRBD1 for D (5 bases). CDR1 LNHDA and CDR2 SQIVND come from the germline V gene (reference sequence). V lost 2 bases and J lost 6, with 10 bases in between. There are 13 residues in the CDR3. The CDR3 nucleotides read TGTGCCAGTAGTATAACGGGGGTTCATGGCTACACCTTC. It specifies CASSITGVHGYTF.

V and J are TRBV6-5 and TRBJ1-2; 8 positions agree with TRBD1. This CDR3 comprises 15 residues. Trimming cost V 2 bases and J 4 bases; bases outside gene matches: 6. Germline CDR1 reads MNHEY; CDR2 reads SVGAGI. The CDR3, as DNA: TGTGCCAGCAGTTACGGGCAGGGGGCGACCTATGGCTACACCTTC. It translates to CASSYGQGATYGYTF.